Following are 5 T cell receptor beta chains from one sample sequenced in a study of cytotoxic CD8 clonotypes in ibrutinib-treated CLL. Sequencing was performed with immunoSEQ multiplex PCR; in TCRdb, only in-frame clones are kept and a portion is missing. The data contain about 200,000 clones, 60% to 80% of them singletons. The specimen was PBMCs, collected after 12 months of ibrutinib treatment. Receptor source: a human donor with chronic lymphocytic leukemia.

The rearrangement uses TRBV7-2 and TRBJ2-7; D call uncertain. Trimming cost V 1 base and J 5 bases, with 15 bases left between them. This CDR3 spans 15 amino acids. CDR1 and CDR2 (germline): SGHTA, FQGNSA. The CDR3 loop reads CASSLETSPVHEQYF. DNA for the CDR3: TGTGCCAGCAGCTTAGAAACCTCCCCTGTGCACGAGCAGTACTTC.

The rearrangement joins TRBV6-1 to TRBJ2-7; no definite D call. CDR1 is MNHNS and CDR2 is SASEGT in the germline V gene. Trimming shortened V by 0 bases and J by 0 bases, and 6 bases separated the two germline ends. The CDR3 extends over 14 amino acids. CDR3 residues: CASSEAFNSYEQYF. CDR3 in DNA: TGTGCCAGCAGTGAAGCTTTTAACTCCTACGAGCAGTACTTC.

The genes are TRBV10-3 and TRBJ1-1, with TRBD1 identical over 9 bases. CDR1 ENHRY and CDR2 SYGVKD come from the germline V gene. J gave up 11 bases and V 5 bases, and 15 bases lay outside the gene matches. CDR3 length: 15 residues. For the CDR3, the DNA is TGTGCCATCAGTAAGAAGGACAGGGGTCCAGTAGAGGCTTTCTTT. As protein: CAISKKDRGPVEAFF.

A few counts support this clone. The sample has other DNA sequences that encode this CDR3 too. The genes are TRBV6-4 and TRBJ1-5; D not resolved. This CDR3 region has 13 residues. V gave up 3 bases and J gave up 0 bases, with 3 bases separating them. Germline V gene sequence: CDR1 MRHNA, CDR2 SNTAGT. For the CDR3, the DNA is TGTGCCAGCAGTGAAGGTAGCAATCAGCCCCAGCATTTT. Its translation is CASSEGSNQPQHF.

V and J are TRBV19 and TRBJ1-2; 10 nucleotides agree with TRBD1. Germline assignment: CDR1 LNHDA and CDR2 SQIVND (reference sequence). V trimming: 4 bases; J trimming: 7 bases; junction bases outside the gene matches: 0. This CDR3 has 12 amino acids. CDR3 region: CASSRQGAGYTF. The DNA for the CDR3 is TGTGCCAGTAGTAGACAGGGGGCTGGCTACACCTTC. The full variable domain, rest sourced from reference TRBV19 and TRBJ1-2, is DGGITQSPKYLFRKEGQNVTLSCEQNLNHDAMYWYRQDPGQGLRLIYYSQIVNDFQKGDIAEGYSVSREKKESFPLTVTSAQKNPTAFYLCASSRQGAGYTFGSGTRLTVV.